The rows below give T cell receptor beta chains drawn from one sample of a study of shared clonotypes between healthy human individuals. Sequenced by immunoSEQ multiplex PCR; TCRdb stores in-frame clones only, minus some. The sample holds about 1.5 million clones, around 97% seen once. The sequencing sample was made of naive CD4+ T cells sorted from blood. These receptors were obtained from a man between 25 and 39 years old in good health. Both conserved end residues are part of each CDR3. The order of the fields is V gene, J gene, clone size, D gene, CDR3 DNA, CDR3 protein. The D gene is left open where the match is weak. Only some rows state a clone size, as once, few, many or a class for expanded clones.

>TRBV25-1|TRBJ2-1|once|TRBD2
TGTGCCAGCAGTGAACTCGAGGGTAGCGGGAGAAGGGGGGTTGAGCAGTTCTTC
CASSELEGSGRRGVEQFF
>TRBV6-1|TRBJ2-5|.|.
TGTGCCAGCAGTGCCCTAGCTCCCCAAGAGACCCAGTACTTC
CASSALAPQETQYF
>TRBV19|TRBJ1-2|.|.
TGTGCCAGTATAGACAGGACCTATGGCTACACCTTC
CASIDRTYGYTF
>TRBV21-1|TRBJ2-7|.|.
TGTGCCAGCAGCAAGCAGACTCCTGGGACCCTGGGGCGGTACGAGCAGTACTTC
CASSKQTPGTLGRYEQYF
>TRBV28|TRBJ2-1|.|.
TGTGCCAGCAGAAACACCCGGGGGGCAAATGAGCAGTTCTTC
CASRNTRGANEQFF
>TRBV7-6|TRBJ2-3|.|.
TGTGCCAGCAGCCTAGGGGACCCAAGCACAGATACGCAGTATTTT
CASSLGDPSTDTQYF
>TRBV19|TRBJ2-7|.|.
TGTGCCAGTAGTGACAGTATGATCTCCTACGAGCAGTACTTC
CASSDSMISYEQYF
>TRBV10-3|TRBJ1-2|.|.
TGTGCCATCAGTGACGAAGGGTGGAAAGGCTACACCTTC
CAISDEGWKGYTF
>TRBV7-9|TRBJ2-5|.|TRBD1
TGTGCCAGCAGCGAGCAGGGGGCTCCCGGGGAGACCCAGTACTTC
CASSEQGAPGETQYF
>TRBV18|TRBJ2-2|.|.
TGTGCCAGCATTCCTCCGGGAAGAACCGGGGAGCTGTTTTTT
CASIPPGRTGELFF
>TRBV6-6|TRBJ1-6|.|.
TGTGCCAGCAGTTACTCGAGAGTCAGTCTTTCACCCCTCCACTTT
CASSYSRVSLSPLHF
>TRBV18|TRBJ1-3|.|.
TGTGCCAGCTCACCACAGACCGGCACCCTAAGCTCTGGAAACACCATATATTTT
CASSPQTGTLSSGNTIYF
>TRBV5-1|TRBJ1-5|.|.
TGCGCCAGCAGCTTGGGCCCGGGCGAGCCCCAGCATTTT
CASSLGPGEPQHF
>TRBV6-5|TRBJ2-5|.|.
TGTGCCAGCAGTACGCCGGGACTTCGGGAGACCCAGTACTTC
CASSTPGLRETQYF
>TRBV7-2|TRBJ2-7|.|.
TGTGCCAGCAGCGGACTGATAGTGGGGTCCTACGAGCAGTACTTC
CASSGLIVGSYEQYF
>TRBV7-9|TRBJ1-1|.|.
TGTGCCAGCAGCTTAGTTTTGGGGGAGGTCGCTGAAGCTTTCTTT
CASSLVLGEVAEAFF
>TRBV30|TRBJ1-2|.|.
TGTGCCTGGAGTCCTCAGGGAGCTCTACCCGCTATGGTGGGCGGCTACACCTTC
CAWSPQGALPAMVGGYTF
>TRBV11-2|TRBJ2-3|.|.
TGTGCCAGCAGCTTAGGAATTCCGCGGGATACGCAGTATTTT
CASSLGIPRDTQYF
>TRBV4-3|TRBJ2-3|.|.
TGCGCCAGCAGCCAGGGTGGGAGTCTTAGCACAGATACGCAGTATTTT
CASSQGGSLSTDTQYF
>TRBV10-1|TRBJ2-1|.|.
TGCGCCAGCAGTGAGTCAAGGGGCTCCTACAATGAGCAGTTCTTC
CASSESRGSYNEQFF
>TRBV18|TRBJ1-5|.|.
TGTGCCAGCTCACCATCTTCCAATCAGCCCCAGCATTTT
CASSPSSNQPQHF
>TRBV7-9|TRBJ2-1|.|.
TGTGCCAGCAGCCTAACAGGGATGGGAAACAATGAGCAGTTCTTC
CASSLTGMGNNEQFF
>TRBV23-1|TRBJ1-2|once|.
TGCGCCAGCAGTCATCTACCTACAGACAAATTCTATGGCTACACCTTC
CASSHLPTDKFYGYTF
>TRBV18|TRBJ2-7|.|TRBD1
TGTGCCAGCTCACCACTTGGCGACAGGGTATCCAACGAGCAGTACTTC
CASSPLGDRVSNEQYF
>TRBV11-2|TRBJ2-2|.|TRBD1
TGTGCCAGCAGCTTAGATGACAGGGCGAAGCTGTTTTTT
CASSLDDRAKLFF
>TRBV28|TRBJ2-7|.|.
TGTGCCAGCAGCCAGACCTACGAGCAGTACTTC
CASSQTYEQYF
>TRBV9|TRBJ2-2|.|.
TGTGCCAGCAGCGTCGTCCGGGACACCGGGGAGCTGTTTTTT
CASSVVRDTGELFF
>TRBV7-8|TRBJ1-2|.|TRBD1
TGTGCCAGCAGCTTAGCGTGGGGGACAGGGGATGGCTACACCTTC
CASSLAWGTGDGYTF
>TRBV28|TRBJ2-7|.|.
TGTGCCAGCAGTTTAGTGGCCTACGAGCAGTACTTC
CASSLVAYEQYF
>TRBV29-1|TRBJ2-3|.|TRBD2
TGCAGCGTCGAAAAGCGGGACGGCACAGATACGCAGTATTTT
CSVEKRDGTDTQYF